Each of the 9 T cell receptor beta chains below was sequenced from the same sample in a study of early T cells in non-severe SARS-CoV-2 infection. TCRdb reprocessed the 5' RACE reads with MiXCR, giving one entry per CDR3 protein. The data hold more than 50,000 distinct CDR3 sequences, with 10% to 15% observed a single time. This specimen consisted of whole blood, obtained at baseline. The receptor set was obtained from an adult who was a healthcare worker with PCR-confirmed SARS-CoV-2 infection or an uninfected control (not recorded which).

This clonotype was detected only a few times. The gene calls are TRBV18 and TRBJ2-1; unclear D gene. This CDR3 is 15 amino acids long. Germline V CDR1 and CDR2: KGHSH, LQKENI. The V and J ends lost 3 bases and 0 bases respectively, with 9 bases between them. CDR3 in DNA: TGTGCCAGCTCACCCCAGGAGAGCTCCTACAATGAGCAGTTCTTC. Its protein product is CASSPQESSYNEQFF.

This clonotype appeared a few times. The V gene is TRBV20-1, the J gene TRBJ1-5; 9 nucleotides agree with TRBD1. Germline assignment: CDR1 DFQATT and CDR2 SNEGSKA (reference sequence). The CDR3 length is 15 residues. Trimming at V came to 6 bases and at J to 3 bases, leaving 9 bases not matched to a gene. The CDR3, as DNA: TGCAGTGCGGGGGGGACAGGGCGAGTCAATCAGCCCCAGCATTTT. Its protein is CSAGGTGRVNQPQHF.

The chain employs TRBV21-1 and TRBJ2-1; TRBD2, the table's D call, lacks a check against the DNA. TRBV21-1 is an annotated pseudogene. The length of the CDR3 is 15 residues. The DNA for the CDR3 is TGTGCCAGCAGCAAAGGCAGAGGGCCTAACAATGAGCAGTTCTTC. It is translated as CASSKGRGPNNEQFF.

This clonotype was seen repeatedly, ten times or more. This chain joins TRBV28 and TRBJ1-2; the D is unclear. Germline lookup yields CDR1 MDHEN and CDR2 SYDVKM. V lost 5 bases and J lost 5, with 12 bases in between. CDR3 length: 13 residues. CDR3 region: CASSNSLLYGYTF. CDR3 bases: TGTGCCAGCAGTAACAGTTTACTTTATGGCTACACCTTC.

This sequence joins TRBV10-3 and TRBJ1-1; TRBD1 might be the D (6 bases). Trimming removed 7 bases from V and 2 bases from J, with 17 bases in between. Germline V gene sequence: CDR1 ENHRY, CDR2 SYGVKD. The CDR3 is made up of 15 amino acids. CDR3 region: CAITRGRGENTEAFF. The DNA of the CDR3 is TGTGCCATCACCAGAGGTAGGGGGGAAAACACTGAAGCTTTCTTT.

This clonotype was found a few times. The chain recombines TRBV7-8 with TRBJ1-2, with D tentatively TRBD1 (6 bases). Deletions cut 5 bases from V and 6 bases from J, with 13 bases between. Per the germline V gene, CDR1 is SGHVS and CDR2 is FQNEAQ. The CDR3 loop spans 13 amino acids. CDR3 in DNA: TGTGCCAGCAGCCCCGCGGGGGCTGATGGCTACACCTTC. Residues: CASSPAGADGYTF.

This clonotype has more than one count but fewer than ten. The rearrangement uses TRBV3-1 and TRBJ2-1; D unresolved. This CDR3 is 14 amino acids long. Germline values: CDR1 LGHDT, CDR2 YNNKEL (reference sequence). V dropped 3 bases and J dropped 2 bases, with 8 bases sitting between them. The CDR3 loop reads CASSQASTYNEQFF. DNA of the CDR3: TGTGCCAGCAGCCAGGCCTCGACCTACAATGAGCAGTTCTTC.

The table lists this clonotype with many counts. The chain has TRBV4-2 and TRBJ2-3; D not resolved. Trimming cost V 4 bases and J 2 bases, with 19 bases left between them. CDR3 length equals 17 residues. In germline, CDR1 is LGHNA, CDR2 YNFKEQ. CDR3 amino acids: CASSLRSGQLNTDTQYF. The CDR3 DNA follows: TGTGCCAGCAGCCTAAGGTCCGGGCAACTTAACACAGATACGCAGTATTTT.

The chain employs TRBV5-4 and TRBJ2-3, with a weak D call TRBD2 (6 bases). Trimming left V 4 bases short and J 4 bases short, with 13 bases between. Germline-derived CDR1 and CDR2 are SGHNT and YYREEE (reference sequence). The length of the CDR3 is 14 residues. Written as DNA, the CDR3 is TGTGCCAGCAGCCCCTGGGGGGAGCCAGATACGCAGTATTTT. It yields the protein CASSPWGEPDTQYF.